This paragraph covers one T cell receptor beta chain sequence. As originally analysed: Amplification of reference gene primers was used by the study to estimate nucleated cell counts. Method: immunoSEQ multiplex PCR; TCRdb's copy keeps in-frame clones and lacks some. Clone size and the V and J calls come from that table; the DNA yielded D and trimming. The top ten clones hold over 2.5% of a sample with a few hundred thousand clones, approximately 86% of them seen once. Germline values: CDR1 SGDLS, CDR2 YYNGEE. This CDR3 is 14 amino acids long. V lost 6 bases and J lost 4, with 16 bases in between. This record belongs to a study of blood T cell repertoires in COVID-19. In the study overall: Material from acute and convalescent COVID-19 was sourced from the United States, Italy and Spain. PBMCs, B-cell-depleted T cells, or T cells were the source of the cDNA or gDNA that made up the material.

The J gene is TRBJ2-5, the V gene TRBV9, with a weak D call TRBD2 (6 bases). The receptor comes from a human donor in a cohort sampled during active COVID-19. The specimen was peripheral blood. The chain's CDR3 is CASKTSRRGETQYF. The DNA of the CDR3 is TGTGCCAGCAAAACTAGCAGGAGGGGAGAGACCCAGTACTTC. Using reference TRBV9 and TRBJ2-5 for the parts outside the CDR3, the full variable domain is DSGVTQTPKHLITATGQRVTLRCSPRSGDLSVYWYQQSLDQGLQFLIQYYNGEERAKGNILERFSAQQFPDLHSELNLSSLELGDSALYFCASKTSRRGETQYFGPGTRLLVL.